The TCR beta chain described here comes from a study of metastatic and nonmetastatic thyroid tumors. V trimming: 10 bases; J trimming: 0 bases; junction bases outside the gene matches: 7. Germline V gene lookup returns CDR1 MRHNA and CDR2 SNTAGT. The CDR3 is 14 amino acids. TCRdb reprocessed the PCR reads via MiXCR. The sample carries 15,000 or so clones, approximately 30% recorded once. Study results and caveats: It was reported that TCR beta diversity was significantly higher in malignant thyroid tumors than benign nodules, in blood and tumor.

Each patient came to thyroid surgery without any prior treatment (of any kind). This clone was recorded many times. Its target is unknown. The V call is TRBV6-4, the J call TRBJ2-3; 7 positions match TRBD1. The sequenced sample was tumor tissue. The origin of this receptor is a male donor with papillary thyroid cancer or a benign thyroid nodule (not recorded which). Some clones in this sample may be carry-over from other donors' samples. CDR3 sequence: CATRQGLSTDTQYF. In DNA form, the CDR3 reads TGTGCCACCCGACAGGGCCTGAGCACAGATACGCAGTATTTT.